This TCR beta chain was sequenced in a study of human T cells and chemical hapten exposure. The overall study: 2% DPC was applied to roughly 2 cm by roughly 2 cm of upper inner arm skin for sensitization. Small pooled library volume differences mainly caused per-sample TCR yield variation.

Time point given: patch test 2, 6 weeks after DPC sensitization. Treatment specified: therapeutic diphenylcyclopropenone sensitization with weekly scalp DPC. CDR3 size: 13 residues. Looked up from germline, CDR1 is SGHTA and CDR2 is FQGNSA. The V end lost 4 bases, the J end lost 8 bases, and 12 bases lay between the germline ends. A remark on this clonotype: Its antigen is unknown.

Study-wide results and caveats: With alopecia, donors may have immune responses unlike healthy people's. DPC sensitization produced no change in TCRs with frequency above 1 in 1000.

From the RACE reads, TCRdb called clonotypes with MiXCR, one entry per CDR3 protein. The sample carries tens of thousands of distinct CDR3 sequences, approximately 10% recorded once. V is TRBV7-2 and J is TRBJ2-1; no clear D gene. Sequencing used whole blood, obtained in connection with sensitization to the hapten diphenylcyclopropenone (DPC). The TCR comes from a man between 35 and 55 years old with alopecia areata. Some clones in this sample may be carry-over from other donors' samples. The CDR3 region has the DNA TGTGCCAGCAGCTACAAGGGTTCCGATGAGCAGTTCTTC. It yields the protein CASSYKGSDEQFF.